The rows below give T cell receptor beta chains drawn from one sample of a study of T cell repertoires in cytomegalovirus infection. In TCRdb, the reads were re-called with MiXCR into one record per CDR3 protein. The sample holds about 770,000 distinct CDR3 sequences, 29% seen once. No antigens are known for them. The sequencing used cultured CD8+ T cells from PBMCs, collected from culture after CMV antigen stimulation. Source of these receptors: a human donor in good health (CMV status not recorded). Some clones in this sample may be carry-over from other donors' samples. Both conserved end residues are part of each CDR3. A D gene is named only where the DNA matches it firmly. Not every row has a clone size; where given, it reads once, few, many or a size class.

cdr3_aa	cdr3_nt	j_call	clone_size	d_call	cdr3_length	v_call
CASSATGTGQPQHF	TGTGCCAGCAGTGCGACAGGGACGGGGCAGCCCCAGCATTTT	TRBJ1-5	few	TRBD1	14	TRBV25-1
CASSLAYVRESEAFF	TGTGCCAGCAGCTTAGCGTACGTCAGGGAGTCTGAAGCTTTCTTT	TRBJ1-1	-	-	15	TRBV7-8
CASSLSRRQENTGANVLTF	TGTGCCAGCAGCTTAAGCCGCCGGCAGGAAAATACTGGGGCCAACGTCCTGACTTTC	TRBJ2-6	few	-	19	TRBV7-8
CATSSPGQGAQEQYF	TGTGCCACCAGCAGTCCGGGACAGGGTGCACAGGAGCAGTACTTC	TRBJ2-7	-	TRBD1	15	TRBV15
CASEVGDTQYF	TGTGCCAGCGAAGTGGGAGATACGCAGTATTTT	TRBJ2-3	-	-	11	TRBV7-3
CASNTNTEAFF	TGCGCCAGCAACACCAACACTGAAGCTTTCTTT	TRBJ1-1	-	-	11	TRBV5-1
CASSQAMGLTNTGELFF	TGCGCCAGCAGCCAAGCGATGGGGCTTACGAACACCGGGGAGCTGTTTTTT	TRBJ2-2	-	-	17	TRBV4-1
CASSLIWDRGEAGELFF	TGTGCCAGCAGCTTAATTTGGGACAGGGGTGAAGCCGGGGAGCTGTTTTTT	TRBJ2-2	many	TRBD1	17	TRBV7-6
CASTRWVANSGELFF	TGCGCCAGCACCCGATGGGTCGCTAATTCCGGGGAGCTGTTTTTT	TRBJ2-2	few	-	15	TRBV5-1
CASSYRVGTEAFF	TGTGCCAGCAGCTACAGGGTTGGCACTGAAGCTTTCTTT	TRBJ1-1	-	-	13	TRBV6-2/TRBV6-3
CASSPLSSGGYNEQFF	TGTGCCAGCAGCCCTCTTTCTAGCGGGGGGTACAATGAGCAGTTCTTC	TRBJ2-1	few	TRBD2	16	TRBV6-8
CASSPPGGRAHGYTF	TGTGCCAGCAGTCCCCCGGGGGGCAGGGCCCATGGCTACACCTTC	TRBJ1-2	-	-	15	TRBV27
CASSSDRDRLSGANVLTF	TGTGCCAGCAGTTCGGACAGGGACCGCCTCTCTGGGGCCAACGTCCTGACTTTC	TRBJ2-6	few	TRBD1	18	TRBV27
CASSQAGDGYEQYF	TGCGCCAGCAGCCAAGCAGGCGACGGGTACGAGCAGTACTTC	TRBJ2-7	-	-	14	TRBV4-1
CASCTDITGELFF	TGTGCCTCGTGTACAGATATCACCGGGGAGCTGTTTTTT	TRBJ2-2	many	-	13	TRBV5-4
CASSLLTSTGQYNEQFF	TGTGCCAGCAGCCTATTGACATCTACGGGCCAGTACAATGAGCAGTTCTTC	TRBJ2-1	few	-	17	TRBV27
CASSQAPLHNYEGQGIGDEQFF	TGCGCCAGCAGCCAAGCTCCACTTCATAATTATGAGGGACAGGGGATTGGGGATGAGCAGTTCTTC	TRBJ2-1	-	TRBD1	22	TRBV4-1
CASSDVAEAYEQYF	TGTGCCAGCAGTGACGTGGCAGAAGCCTACGAGCAGTACTTC	TRBJ2-7	-	-	14	TRBV6-1
CASSPGVDSYNEQFF	TGTGCCAGCAGCCCCGGAGTCGACTCCTACAATGAGCAGTTCTTC	TRBJ2-1	-	-	15	TRBV9
CASRSSSSGNTIYF	TGTGCCAGCAGGTCTTCTAGCTCTGGAAACACCATATATTTT	TRBJ1-3	many	-	14	TRBV12-3/TRBV12-4
CAIGQGAVTDTQYF	TGTGCCATTGGACAGGGGGCGGTCACAGATACGCAGTATTTT	TRBJ2-3	once	TRBD1	14	TRBV10-3
CASPILTDRGGEETQYF	TGTGCCAGCCCCATTCTAACGGATCGCGGGGGAGAAGAGACCCAGTACTTC	TRBJ2-5	many	TRBD2	17	TRBV7-2
CASSIEDYSNQPQHF	TGTGCCAGTAGTATAGAGGATTATAGCAATCAGCCCCAGCATTTT	TRBJ1-5	few	-	15	TRBV19
CASSRNRLINTGELFF	TGTGCCAGCAGCCGGAATCGGCTGATTAACACCGGGGAGCTGTTTTTT	TRBJ2-2	-	-	16	TRBV4-1
CASSPTGSGAYNEQFF	TGTGCCAGCAGCCCCACGGGCAGCGGGGCTTACAATGAGCAGTTCTTC	TRBJ2-1	-	TRBD2	16	TRBV4-2
CASSSSDAGHGYTF	TGTGCCAGCAGTTCGTCGGACGCCGGCCATGGCTACACCTTC	TRBJ1-2	-	-	14	TRBV6-5
CASSQASIGRGDLAKLFF	TGCGCCAGCAGCCAAGCCAGCATAGGGAGGGGAGACCTTGCAAAACTGTTTTTT	TRBJ1-4	-	-	18	TRBV4-3
CASNSGQLTDTQYF	TGTGCCAGCAATAGCGGGCAACTCACAGATACGCAGTATTTT	TRBJ2-3	-	TRBD2	14	TRBV12-3/TRBV12-4
CASSLNTYEGGGETQYF	TGTGCCAGCAGTTTAAATACCTACGAAGGGGGAGGAGAGACCCAGTACTTC	TRBJ2-5	-	-	17	TRBV27
CASSIEALGTGELFF	TGTGCCAGTAGTATAGAGGCCCTAGGGACCGGGGAGCTGTTTTTT	TRBJ2-2	few	-	15	TRBV19
CASNRAGETTDTQYF	TGTGCCAGCAATAGGGCGGGGGAGACCACAGATACGCAGTATTTT	TRBJ2-3	-	TRBD2	15	TRBV27
CASSLISRTDTQYF	TGTGCCAGCAGCCTCATTTCCCGGACAGATACGCAGTATTTT	TRBJ2-3	-	-	14	TRBV14
CASSYIPGPDYGYTF	TGTGCCAGCAGTTACATTCCGGGACCGGACTATGGCTACACCTTC	TRBJ1-2	-	-	15	TRBV6-2/TRBV6-3
CASSPGHINSPLHF	TGTGCCAGCTCACCAGGTCACATTAATTCACCCCTCCACTTT	TRBJ1-6	-	-	14	TRBV18
CASSLWGDTRTNEQFF	TGTGCCAGCAGCCTTTGGGGGGACACCCGGACCAATGAGCAGTTCTTC	TRBJ2-1	few	-	16	TRBV7-9
CASSWGPGGGSYEQYF	TGTGCCAGCAGCTGGGGACCAGGGGGCGGCTCCTACGAGCAGTACTTC	TRBJ2-7	-	TRBD1	16	TRBV7-8
CASNQGTNTEAFF	TGTGCCAGCAACCAGGGTACGAACACTGAAGCTTTCTTT	TRBJ1-1	-	-	13	TRBV27
CATSGPDREGQPQHF	TGTGCCACCAGCGGTCCCGACAGGGAGGGACAGCCCCAGCATTTT	TRBJ1-5	-	TRBD1	15	TRBV15
CASRHRWGYDNSPLHF	TGTGCCAGCAGACACAGGTGGGGGTATGATAATTCACCCCTCCACTTT	TRBJ1-6	-	-	16	TRBV12-3/TRBV12-4
CASSQELGGGAYEQYF	TGCGCCAGCAGCCAGGAACTAGGGGGGGGGGCCTACGAGCAGTACTTC	TRBJ2-7	-	-	16	TRBV4-1
CASSPITRLTPEETQYF	TGTGCCAGCAGTCCCATAACGCGACTGACCCCTGAAGAGACCCAGTACTTC	TRBJ2-5	-	-	17	TRBV12-3/TRBV12-4
CASRGPGGEKLFF	TGTGCCAGCAGAGGCCCTGGGGGAGAAAAACTGTTTTTT	TRBJ1-4	-	-	13	TRBV6-8